This T cell receptor beta chain is from a study of CXCR3 chemokines and chemotherapy response in bladder cancer. One entry per CDR3 protein results from TCRdb running MiXCR on the PCR reads. The repertoire holds approximately 5,200 distinct CDR3 sequences, 14% seen once, with around a tenth in the top ten. Germline-derived CDR1 and CDR2 are KGHDR and SFDVKD. V shed 3 bases, J shed 4 bases, and the junction held 5 bases outside the gene matches. CDR3 length: 15 residues. In its sample, this clonotype is medium-sized. The chain joins TRBV24-1 to TRBJ2-3; TRBD1 aligns across 8 bases. The sample here was taken from a patient whose treatment included neoadjuvant chemotherapy. The receptor's source is a human donor with bladder cancer that responded to neoadjuvant chemotherapy. The CDR3 sequence: CATSDLDRDPDTQYF. The CDR3 DNA reads TGTGCCACCAGTGATCTGGACAGGGATCCAGATACGCAGTATTTT.